These T cell receptor beta chains were read from a single sample in a study of monozygotic twins with inflammatory bowel disease. No DNA is given; TCRdb re-called the 5' RACE reads and lists each CDR3 protein once. The sample totals roughly 330,000 distinct CDR3 sequences. Sample: blood. The source is a human donor with ulcerative colitis or Crohn's disease, or a healthy co-twin of an affected twin (not recorded which). The CDR3 runs from the conserved cysteine through the conserved F or W. Fields, in order: V gene, J gene, CDR3 protein.

>TRBV19|TRBJ1-2
CASSAQGASYGYTF
>TRBV13|TRBJ2-7
CASRPTGVREQYF
>TRBV4-1|TRBJ2-2
CASSQDRLYTGELFF
>TRBV7-9|TRBJ1-2
CASSPPGGDYGYTF
>TRBV20-1|TRBJ2-3
CSADFDRGSQYF
>TRBV5-5|TRBJ2-7
CASSLIEGYEQYF
>TRBV5-5|TRBJ2-5
CASSLEGWGPVETQYF
>TRBV28|TRBJ1-1
CASGGNTEAFF
>TRBV19|TRBJ2-6
CASSMNPNSGANVLTF
>TRBV20-1|TRBJ2-5
CSARDATSGGYQETQYF
>TRBV15|TRBJ1-2
CATSIDRASYGYTF
>TRBV10-3|TRBJ2-2
CAIRRTTGGGTGELFF
>TRBV5-1|TRBJ1-1
CASRDSLMNTEAFF
>TRBV29-1|TRBJ2-3
CSAHRGPTTDTQYF
>TRBV18|TRBJ2-7
CASSTQKAQMGEQYF
>TRBV4-1|TRBJ1-1
CASSQVVLPEAFF
>TRBV7-2|TRBJ1-6
CASSPRPRDPASPLHF
>TRBV5-4|TRBJ1-1
CASSPTGTEAFF
>TRBV15|TRBJ2-7
CATSRDLMTSGRSYEQYF
>TRBV20-1|TRBJ2-2
CSARRSMSARTGELFF
>TRBV4-3|TRBJ1-2
CASSQAAGGGGYTF
>TRBV4-1|TRBJ2-1
CASSRGLAASSYNEQFF
>TRBV20-1|TRBJ2-1
CSASYASGDRNEQFF
>TRBV4-3|TRBJ1-5
CASSQDAGRGGQPQHF
>TRBV4-1|TRBJ1-6
CASSQEGPWIDSPLHF
>TRBV30|TRBJ2-7
CAWSSEVEDEQYF
>TRBV7-2|TRBJ1-5
CASSLAIDYQPQHF
>TRBV7-2|TRBJ2-2
CASSQHVGIYTGELFF
>TRBV19|TRBJ1-5
CASRPQGGTNQPQHF
>TRBV7-9|TRBJ2-5
CASSLLSLGEPGAQYF
>TRBV5-1|TRBJ2-7
CASSLGPGQGVNSWQYF
>TRBV30|TRBJ2-1
CAWGGLAGVSEQFF
>TRBV18|TRBJ2-1
CASTTRVNEQFF
>TRBV5-1|TRBJ2-7
CASSLESKSSYEQYF
>TRBV9|TRBJ1-1
CASARHGGMRDTEAFF
>TRBV2|TRBJ2-1
CASRTSGSLGEQFF
>TRBV10-2|TRBJ2-3
CASSETGGSVKWYF